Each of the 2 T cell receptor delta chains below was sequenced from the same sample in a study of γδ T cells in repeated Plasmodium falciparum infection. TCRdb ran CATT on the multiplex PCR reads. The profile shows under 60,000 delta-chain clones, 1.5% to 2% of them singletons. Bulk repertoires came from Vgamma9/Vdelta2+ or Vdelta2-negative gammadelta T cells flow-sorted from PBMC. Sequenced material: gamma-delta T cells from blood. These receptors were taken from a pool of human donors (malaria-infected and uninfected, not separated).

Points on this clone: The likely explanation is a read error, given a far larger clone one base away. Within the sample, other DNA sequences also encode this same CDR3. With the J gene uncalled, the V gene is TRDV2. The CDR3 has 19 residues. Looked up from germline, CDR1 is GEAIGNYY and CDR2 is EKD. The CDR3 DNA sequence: TGTGCCTGTGACCCCATTCCCCTACGATCATACGCGTACACCGATAAACTCATCTTC. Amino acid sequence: CACDPIPLRSYAYTDKLIF.

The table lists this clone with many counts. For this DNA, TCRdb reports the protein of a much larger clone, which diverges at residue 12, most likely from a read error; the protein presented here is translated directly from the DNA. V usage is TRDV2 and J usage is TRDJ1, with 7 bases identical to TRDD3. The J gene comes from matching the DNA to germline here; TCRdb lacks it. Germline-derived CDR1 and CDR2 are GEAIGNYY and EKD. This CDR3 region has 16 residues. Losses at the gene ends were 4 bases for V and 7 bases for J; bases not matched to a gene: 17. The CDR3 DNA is TGTGCCTGTGAACCTGCGGCCAAATGGGGGAGAGGTAAACTCATCTTT. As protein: CACEPAAKWGRGKLIF.